This TCR beta chain was identified in a study of graft-versus-host responses after intestinal transplantation. Libraries were prepared by immunoSEQ multiplex PCR; TCRdb keeps only in-frame clonotypes and omits some of them. This sample yields 150,000 or so clones, of which over 90% are seen a single time; around 0.19% belongs to the top ten. Worth noting for this clone: The antigen remains unidentified.

Sample: unstimulated CD4+ T cells sorted from spleen or lymph node cells, taken before intestinal transplant. The receptor comes from a human donor who received an intestinal transplant.

The CDR3 spells CASSISALNTEAFF. The CDR3 DNA sequence: TGTGCCAGTAGTATTTCGGCGCTGAACACTGAAGCTTTCTTT. The genes are TRBV19 and TRBJ1-1, with D uncertain. Trimming took off 3 bases at V and 0 bases at J, with 8 bases between the two ends. Germline-derived CDR1 and CDR2 are LNHDA and SQIVND (reference sequence). The CDR3 totals 14 residues.